The rows below give T cell receptor beta chains drawn from one sample of a study of cytomegalovirus exposure and HLA in healthy donors. Assay: immunoSEQ multiplex PCR; the TCRdb copy retains only in-frame clones and omits some. The sample yields 60,000 to 80,000 clones, of which the top ten take up approximately 0.78%. The sequencing sample was made of PBMCs. The receptors come from a boy aged 5-17 years in good health and CMV-seronegative. The CDR3 runs from the conserved cysteine through the conserved F or W. The order of the fields is CDR3 DNA, CDR3 protein, V gene, D gene, J gene. D genes are given only for firm matches.

DNA: TGTGCCAGCAGCACAGGACAGAACACCGGGGAGCTGTTTTTT
CDR3: CASSTGQNTGELFF
V: TRBV5-5
D: -
J: TRBJ2-2

DNA: TGTGCCAGTACCCACACTAGCGGGGGGACATCCTACAATGAGCAGTTCTTC
CDR3: CASTHTSGGTSYNEQFF
V: TRBV19
D: TRBD2
J: TRBJ2-1

DNA: TGTGCCAGCACCCCGCAGGGGGTCTACAGGGACTATGGCTACACCTTC
CDR3: CASTPQGVYRDYGYTF
V: TRBV11-2
D: TRBD1
J: TRBJ1-2

DNA: TGTGCCAGTAGACCCCCCCCGGGACTAGCGCCACAGACCCAGTACTTC
CDR3: CASRPPPGLAPQTQYF
V: TRBV19
D: TRBD2
J: TRBJ2-5

DNA: TGTGCCAGCAGCGTAGACAACACAGGTCGCGGCTACACCTTC
CDR3: CASSVDNTGRGYTF
V: TRBV9
D: -
J: TRBJ1-2

DNA: TGTGCCAGCAGCCCCACCCCGAGGAGCTCCTACGAGCAGTACTTC
CDR3: CASSPTPRSSYEQYF
V: TRBV9
D: -
J: TRBJ2-7

DNA: TGTGCCAGTAGTAGTGGGACTAGCGCACGGGGTGAGCAGTTCTTC
CDR3: CASSSGTSARGEQFF
V: TRBV19
D: TRBD2
J: TRBJ2-1

DNA: TGTGCATGGAGTGCCCGACTAGCGGGGGACACAGATACGCAGTATTTT
CDR3: CAWSARLAGDTDTQYF
V: TRBV30
D: TRBD2
J: TRBJ2-3

DNA: TGTGCCAGCAGTTACTCATCCAGCTATGGCTACACCTTC
CDR3: CASSYSSSYGYTF
V: TRBV6-5
D: -
J: TRBJ1-2

DNA: TGTGCCATCAGTGAGTCGATAGCTAACTATGGCTACACCTTC
CDR3: CAISESIANYGYTF
V: TRBV10-3
D: -
J: TRBJ1-2

DNA: TGTGCCAGCAGCCAAGGAGTTGAAGCTTTCTTT
CDR3: CASSQGVEAFF
V: TRBV5-5
D: -
J: TRBJ1-1

DNA: TGTGCCAGCAGCTTGGGGACTCATCGCCAAGAGACCCAGTACTTC
CDR3: CASSLGTHRQETQYF
V: TRBV7-6
D: -
J: TRBJ2-5